Listed below are T cell receptor beta chains from one sample, sequenced in a study of blood T cell repertoires in COVID-19. Some clones are missing from TCRdb's copy, which holds only in-frame ones; the method was immunoSEQ multiplex PCR. The table has fewer than 200,000 clones, about four fifths seen once. Specimen: peripheral blood. The receptors originated from a woman over 75 with COVID-19, enrolled during active disease. The CDR3 runs from the conserved cysteine through the conserved F or W. The order of the fields is J gene, V gene, CDR3 protein.

>TRBJ2-5|TRBV5-1
CASSLGTGGYETQYF
>TRBJ2-3|TRBV5-1
CASSSLAGSDTQYF
>TRBJ2-7|TRBV3-1/TRBV3-2
CASSHSGAGHEQYF
>TRBJ1-1|TRBV5-1
CASSSFGPSDRAPSYEAFF
>TRBJ1-6|TRBV5-8
CASSFQGRGPPLHF
>TRBJ2-3|TRBV12-5
CASGPAGNGGSVDTQYF
>TRBJ1-2|TRBV6-6
CASSYDASGGYGYTF
>TRBJ2-7|TRBV29-1
CSVTARYEQYF
>TRBJ1-1|TRBV5-1
CASSLAGMADTEAFF
>TRBJ1-4|TRBV5-4
CASSRTGTYNEKLFF
>TRBJ2-2|TRBV7-3
CASRGPGQGAAGELFF
>TRBJ2-5|TRBV7-7
CASSRGLGETQYF
>TRBJ1-1|TRBV12-1
CASSPLSGTGNTEAFF
>TRBJ2-1|TRBV5-4
CASSLRSGVYNEQFF
>TRBJ2-1|TRBV27
CASLRRQAGEQFF
>TRBJ2-1|TRBV10-2
CASSELAGFNEQFF
>TRBJ1-2|TRBV20-1
CSAGRAYGYTF
>TRBJ2-6|TRBV5-1
CASRNRDSYSSGANVLTF
>TRBJ2-5|TRBV28
CASSQGGWYQETQYF
>TRBJ2-7|TRBV4-1
CASSHDIAGGPSYEQYF
>TRBJ2-3|TRBV18
CASSPGLAEGGDTQYF
>TRBJ1-4|TRBV19
CASSIGQSTNEKLFF
>TRBJ1-2|TRBV4-1
CASSQDGGGGSYTF
>TRBJ2-5|TRBV19
CASSLDSQETQYF
>TRBJ2-3|TRBV4-2
CASSQGTVDAQYF
>TRBJ2-3|TRBV7-2
CASSLGLAGGDTQYF
>TRBJ2-1|TRBV5-1
CASSRRVSSYNEQFF